The 20 T cell receptor beta chains in this list originate from one sample, sequenced in a study of cytomegalovirus exposure and HLA in healthy donors. Vbeta (60) and Jbeta (13) primers were used in the PCR. Repertoires were generated with immunoSEQ multiplex PCR, while TCRdb's copy carries only in-frame clones and drops some. The data show about 200,000 clones, approximately 70% seen once. The specimen was PBMCs. The receptors were sampled from a man aged 40-55 years in good health and CMV-seropositive.

The rearrangement links TRBV7-9 to TRBJ2-6; maybe TRBD2 (5 bases). V lost 2 bases and J 0 bases, leaving 11 bases between the germline ends. This CDR3 has 17 residues. Germline values: CDR1 SEHNR, CDR2 FQNEAQ (reference sequence). The CDR3 sequence: CASSLSGRSSGANVLTF. The CDR3 DNA follows: TGTGCCAGCAGCTTAAGCGGCAGGAGCTCTGGGGCCAACGTCCTGACTTTC.

The V gene is TRBV28, the J gene TRBJ1-2; TRBD1 aligns across 7 bases. J lost 3 bases, V lost 5 bases, and 9 bases had no gene match. This CDR3 is 15 amino acids long. The V gene's germline CDR1 is MDHEN and CDR2 SYDVKM. CDR3 DNA sequence: TGTGCCAGCAGTGTAGTAACAGGGGTGCACTATGGCTACACCTTC. This encodes CASSVVTGVHYGYTF.

The chain combines TRBV5-1 with TRBJ1-4; perhaps TRBD1 as D (6 bases). CDR3 length: 15 amino acids. V was clipped by 1 base and J by 7 bases, with 14 bases between them. Germline CDR1 SGHRS, CDR2 YFSETQ. The CDR3 here is CASSLILGASEKLFF. DNA for the CDR3: TGCGCCAGCAGCTTGATTTTGGGGGCAAGTGAAAAACTGTTTTTT.

The rearrangement uses TRBV6-6 and TRBJ1-1; D is perhaps TRBD1 (5 bases). Germline V gene data show CDR1 as MNHNY and CDR2 as SVGAGI (reference sequence). The CDR3 spans 15 residues. V lost 5 bases to trimming and J lost 3 bases, with 16 bases between them. DNA of the CDR3: TGTGCCAGCAGTCAACAGGCCATGTGGGACACTGAAGCTTTCTTT. Translated: CASSQQAMWDTEAFF.

V is TRBV19 and J is TRBJ2-3; D might be TRBD2 (6 bases). Trimming stripped 7 bases from V and 6 bases from J, with 11 bases between. The germline gives CDR1 LNHDA, CDR2 SQIVND (reference sequence). The CDR3 is 12 residues long. The DNA for the CDR3 is TGTGCCAGTAAAGGAGGGTTTGATACGCAGTATTTT. This translates into CASKGGFDTQYF.

V gene TRBV11-3 combines with J gene TRBJ1-1; 9 bases match TRBD1. CDR3 size: 15 residues. Germline CDR1 is SGHNT and CDR2 is YENEEA. V lost 5 bases and J lost 4; bases outside the gene matches: 8. The CDR3, as DNA: TGTGCCAGCAGCCAGGGGGGACAGGGATCCACTGAAGCTTTCTTT. Translated, it gives CASSQGGQGSTEAFF.

This chain joins TRBV2 and TRBJ2-7, with TRBD1 matching 11 bases. The trim removed 6 bases at V and 6 bases at J, leaving 7 bases unmatched. Germline loops: CDR1 SNHLY, CDR2 FYNNEI. The CDR3 covers 14 residues. The CDR3 reads CASRRGDRGAEQYF. The CDR3 nucleotides read TGTGCCAGCAGGAGGGGGGACAGGGGGGCCGAGCAGTACTTC. The full variable domain, in which reference TRBV2 and TRBJ2-7 provide the parts outside the CDR3, is EPEVTQTPSHQVTQMGQEVILRCVPISNHLYFYWYRQILGQKVEFLVSFYNNEISEKSEIFDDQFSVERPDGSNFTLKIRSTKLEDSAMYFCASRRGDRGAEQYFGPGTRLTVT.

This clone turned up a few times. The chain joins TRBV5-6 to TRBJ1-2, with TRBD1 identical over 9 bases. There are 16 residues in the CDR3. Germline values: CDR1 SGHDT, CDR2 YYEEEE. V lost 4 bases, J lost 0 bases, and 7 bases stayed unmatched. The CDR3 sequence: CASSLVGTGSNYGYTF. CDR3 coding DNA: TGTGCCAGCAGCCTCGTGGGGACAGGGTCTAACTATGGCTACACCTTC.

The chain couples TRBV29-1 to TRBJ1-2, with 11 nucleotides matching TRBD1. The trim removed 7 bases at V and 4 bases at J, leaving 8 bases unmatched. The CDR3 consists of 14 residues. CDR1 is SQVTM, CDR2 ANQGSEA, per germline. The CDR3 DNA sequence: TGCAGCGCGACCGGGACAGGGGGAGGCTATGGCTACACCTTC. Protein sequence: CSATGTGGGYGYTF.

The chain has TRBV6-1 and TRBJ2-4; no clear D. The V gene lost 7 bases and the J gene lost 12 bases, with 13 bases spanning the gap. Germline CDR1 reads MNHNS; CDR2 reads SASEGT. The CDR3 has 11 residues. The CDR3 protein is CASTDVRNQYF. CDR3 nucleotides: TGTGCCAGCACCGACGTGCGGAATCAGTACTTC.

The chain has TRBV6-6 and TRBJ2-7; TRBD2 is a possible D gene (5 bases). Germline values: CDR1 MNHNY, CDR2 SVGAGI (reference sequence). This CDR3 is built from 13 residues. Trimming took 8 bases from V and 6 from J, leaving 17 bases between them. CDR3 residues: CASCPQSEGEQYF. CDR3 in DNA: TGTGCCAGCTGCCCCCAAAGCGAGGGCGAGCAGTACTTC.

The chain joins TRBV5-4 to TRBJ2-7, with D possibly being TRBD1 (6 bases). This CDR3 is 13 amino acids long. V was cut by 2 bases and J by 1 base, with 7 bases left in between. Germline values: CDR1 SGHNT, CDR2 YYREEE (reference sequence). In DNA, the CDR3 is TGTGCCAGCAGCTTCAGGGGATCCTACGAGCAGTACTTC. Residues: CASSFRGSYEQYF.

The J gene is TRBJ1-6, the V gene TRBV5-5; D is undetermined. The germline V and J ends were trimmed by 4 bases and 12 bases, with 20 bases remaining between them. Germline V gene sequence: CDR1 SGHKS, CDR2 YYEKEE (reference sequence). The CDR3 length is 15 residues. Written as DNA, the CDR3 is TGTGCCAGCAGCACCGCCCCGGAGCCTGACTTACCCCTCCACTTT. Protein: CASSTAPEPDLPLHF.

The rearrangement joins TRBV27 to TRBJ2-6; D is perhaps TRBD2 (5 bases). The germline V gene has CDR1 MNHEY and CDR2 SMNVEV (reference sequence). CDR3 size: 14 residues. The V gene lost 5 bases and the J gene lost 0 bases, with 5 bases spanning the gap. The CDR3 is CASSRGSGANVLTF. In DNA form, the CDR3 reads TGTGCCAGCAGTCGGGGCTCTGGGGCCAACGTCCTGACTTTC.

The chain links TRBV2 to TRBJ1-6, with D possibly TRBD1 on 5 matching bases. CDR3 length: 13 residues. V lost 8 bases and J 6 bases, leaving 11 bases between the germline ends. CDR1 is SNHLY and CDR2 is FYNNEI in the germline V gene. CDR3 DNA sequence: TGTGCCAGCTGCGACAGCTCTAATTCACCCCTCCACTTT. Amino acid sequence: CASCDSSNSPLHF.

The chain recombines TRBV7-3 with TRBJ2-1, with D possibly matching TRBD1 (8 bases). V was trimmed by 1 base and J by 0 bases, leaving 16 bases between them. This CDR3 region has 18 residues. The germline V gene has CDR1 SGHTA and CDR2 FQGTGA. The DNA for the CDR3 is TGTGCCAGCAGCTTAATGGGAGGGACAGGCCTCTCCTACAATGAGCAGTTCTTC. This translates into CASSLMGGTGLSYNEQFF.

CDR3 nucleotide sequence: TGTGCCAGCAGCTTCTCGGGTCAGGGGGCTTACGAGCAGTACTTC. Protein sequence: CASSFSGQGAYEQYF. The V call is TRBV7-9, the J call TRBJ2-7, with TRBD1 identical over 8 bases. The CDR3 runs to 15 residues. After removal of 3 bases from V and 4 bases from J, the junction contained 8 bases not matched to a gene. The germline gives CDR1 SEHNR, CDR2 FQNEAQ (reference sequence).

V usage is TRBV6-5 and J usage is TRBJ2-1; TRBD2 is a possible D gene (6 bases). Germline CDR1 MNHEY, CDR2 SVGAGI. V shed 4 bases and J shed 0 bases, with 10 bases lying between them. The CDR3 consists of 15 residues. The CDR3 DNA sequence: TGTGCCAGCAGTTTCGGGGGTAGCTCCTACAATGAGCAGTTCTTC. This sequence encodes CASSFGGSSYNEQFF.

This chain connects TRBV11-2 to TRBJ1-2, with D perhaps matching TRBD1 (6 bases). The CDR3 runs 15 residues. Trimming cost V 3 bases and J 6 bases, with 17 bases left between them. Germline CDR1 reads SGHAT; CDR2 reads FQNNGV. The CDR3 reads CASSLAPDSTHGYTF. The CDR3 DNA reads TGTGCCAGCAGCTTGGCTCCGGACAGCACCCATGGCTACACCTTC. Full variable domain (missing parts from reference TRBV11-2 and TRBJ1-2): EAGVAQSPRYKIIEKRQSVAFWCNPISGHATLYWYQQILGQGPKLLIQFQNNGVVDDSQLPKDRFSAERLKGVDSTLKIQPAKLEDSAVYLCASSLAPDSTHGYTFGSGTRLTVV.

This chain links TRBV19 with TRBJ1-1; perhaps TRBD1 as D (6 bases). The V end was cut by 5 bases, the J end by 6 bases, with 13 bases between. From germline, CDR1 is LNHDA and CDR2 SQIVND (reference sequence). This CDR3 comprises 13 residues. The CDR3 here is CASSDRGGAEAFF. The CDR3 DNA sequence: TGTGCCAGTAGTGATAGGGGGGGGGCTGAAGCTTTCTTT.